This is a list of T cell receptor beta chains from one sample in a study of cytomegalovirus exposure and HLA in healthy donors. The protocol was immunoSEQ multiplex PCR, while the TCRdb copy is restricted to in-frame clones and leaves out a portion. The sample yields 150,000 to 200,000 clones, roughly 77% seen once. Source material: PBMCs. The source is a man between 50 and 59 years old in good health and CMV-seropositive. Both conserved end residues are part of each CDR3. The D gene is left open where the match is weak.

d_call | v_call | cdr3_aa
TRBD1 | TRBV27 | CASSTQGEIRKTQYF
NA | TRBV6-5 | CASSYSTGGNYGYTF
TRBD1 | TRBV6-4 | CASSMYRGETQYF
TRBD2 | TRBV4-3 | CASSQDQGTSGFTDTQYF
NA | TRBV7-6 | CASSLETGGGLFF
TRBD1 | TRBV18 | CASSPGTENIQYF
TRBD1 | TRBV4-1 | CASSQNFPGGISYNEQFF
TRBD1 | TRBV5-1 | CASSWTGGTDTQYF
NA | TRBV9 | CASSGGQSNTGELFF
TRBD2 | TRBV4-2 | CASSRIAGGNTGELFF
NA | TRBV19 | CASSTRGTEAFF
TRBD1 | TRBV7-2 | CASSPTTGAEQPQHF
NA | TRBV15 | CATSRDRTGSEQFF
TRBD2 | TRBV5-6 | CASRSGGFTDTQYF
NA | TRBV15 | CATSSEGGWNREKLFF
TRBD2 | TRBV9 | CASSVKALAGGSETQYF
NA | TRBV2 | CASSVLGSPRGYTF
NA | TRBV4-1 | CASSSTEHSNQPQHF
TRBD1 | TRBV5-6 | CASSLDRGKNTEAFF
TRBD2 | TRBV29-1 | CSARGPSGGPDTQYF
TRBD1 | TRBV10-1 | CASRQQGTDTQYF
NA | TRBV25-1 | CASSAASGNQPQHF
TRBD1 | TRBV5-1 | CASRRTGGGMNTEAFF
TRBD1 | TRBV6-1 | CASSEAGQGSYNEQFF
TRBD2 | TRBV5-1 | CASSSGWGGYEQYF
TRBD1 | TRBV5-1 | CASSSRDSSRGYGYTF
NA | TRBV7-6 | CASSFQRGAQETQYF
TRBD2 | TRBV23-1 | CASSQSQRGMYREQFF
NA | TRBV7-2 | CASSLQPSSYYEQYF
NA | TRBV27 | CASSPSGTRGPYEQYF
NA | TRBV28 | CASSGGGGFGAFF
NA | TRBV7-9 | CASSFTGPNSPLHF
NA | TRBV19 | CASSISGSYEQYF
NA | TRBV7-2 | CASSLLDSSYEQYF
TRBD1 | TRBV5-4 | CASSHGQGSTEAFF
TRBD1 | TRBV7-9 | CASSFGTGSYEQYF
NA | TRBV19 | CASSAPPFGPQYF
NA | TRBV7-9 | CASNLARLVANEQFF
TRBD2 | TRBV4-1 | CASSHRLAGSTDTQYF
NA | TRBV7-7 | CASSPAHGQETQYF
TRBD2 | TRBV9 | CASSVVSGGALSEQFF
NA | TRBV10-3 | CAISDPHQGGETQYF
TRBD2 | TRBV9 | CASSPGKNGGGAETQYF
TRBD2 | TRBV29-1 | CSVEALGGGEQFF
TRBD2 | TRBV5-1 | CASSLYASGGSHTDTQYF
TRBD1 | TRBV6-1 | CASTLGDSSKNIQYF
NA | TRBV5-1 | CASSLVGAENEQFF
TRBD1 | TRBV5-4 | CASSLDRGRANYGYTF
TRBD1 | TRBV6-1 | CASSITGVQPQHF
TRBD2 | TRBV7-9 | CASSLATSELQWEQFF